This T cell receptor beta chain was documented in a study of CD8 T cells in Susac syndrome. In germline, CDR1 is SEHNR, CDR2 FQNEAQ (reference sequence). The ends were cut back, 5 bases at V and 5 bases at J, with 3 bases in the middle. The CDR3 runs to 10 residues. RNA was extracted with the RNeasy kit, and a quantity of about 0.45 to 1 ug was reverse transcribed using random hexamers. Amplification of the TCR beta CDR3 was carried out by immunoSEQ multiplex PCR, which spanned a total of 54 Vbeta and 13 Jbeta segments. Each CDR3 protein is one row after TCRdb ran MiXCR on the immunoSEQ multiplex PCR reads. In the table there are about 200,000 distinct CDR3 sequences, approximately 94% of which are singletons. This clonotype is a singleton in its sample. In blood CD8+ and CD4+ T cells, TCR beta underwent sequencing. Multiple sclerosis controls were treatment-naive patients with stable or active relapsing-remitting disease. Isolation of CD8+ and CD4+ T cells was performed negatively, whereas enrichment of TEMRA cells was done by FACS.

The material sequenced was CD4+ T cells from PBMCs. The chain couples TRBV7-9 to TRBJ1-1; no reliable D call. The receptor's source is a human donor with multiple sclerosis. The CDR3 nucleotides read TGTGCCAGCAGCGAGACTGAAGCTTTCTTT. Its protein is CASSETEAFF.